Listed here is a single T cell receptor beta chain. Its antigen remains unknown. These data originate in a study of regulatory T cells in long-lasting Graves disease. Study-wide results and limits: Persistent Graves' patients showed reduced TCR diversity versus newly diagnosed patients.

Time point denoted: persistent/refractory GD, antithyroid drugs over 5 years with positive TRAb. Following extraction of RNA from PBMCs, that RNA was used to make the TCR library. The CDR3 is 11 residues long. Germline V gives CDR1 SQVTM, CDR2 ANQGSEA. The V end lost 3 bases, the J end lost 5 bases, and 7 bases lay between the germline ends. Relying on iRepertoire HTBI primers and Arm-PCR of CDR3 regions, the team built TCR beta libraries. TCRdb re-derived calls from the multiplex PCR reads in MiXCR, one entry per CDR3 protein. The sample records about 470,000 distinct CDR3 sequences, roughly 21% being singletons.

This sample comprised peripheral blood mononuclear cells (PBMCs), obtained when the disease was refractory, from a patient treated with antithyroid drugs. The receptor comes from a female donor with Graves disease. The gene calls are TRBV29-1 and TRBJ1-2, with unresolved D. The CDR3 coding sequence is TGCAGCGTTGATAGTATATATGGCTACACCTTC. It translates to CSVDSIYGYTF.